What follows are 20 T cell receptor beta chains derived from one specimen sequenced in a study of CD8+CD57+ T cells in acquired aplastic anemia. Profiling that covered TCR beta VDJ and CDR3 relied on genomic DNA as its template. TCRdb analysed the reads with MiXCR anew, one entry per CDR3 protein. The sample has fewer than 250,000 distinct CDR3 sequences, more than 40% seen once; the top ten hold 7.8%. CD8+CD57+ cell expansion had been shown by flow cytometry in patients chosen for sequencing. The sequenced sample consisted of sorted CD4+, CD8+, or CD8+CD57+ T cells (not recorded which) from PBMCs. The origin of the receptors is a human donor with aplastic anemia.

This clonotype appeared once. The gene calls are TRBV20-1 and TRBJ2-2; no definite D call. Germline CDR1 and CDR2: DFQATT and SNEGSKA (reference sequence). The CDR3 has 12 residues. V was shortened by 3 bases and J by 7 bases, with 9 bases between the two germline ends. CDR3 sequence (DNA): TGCAGTGCTAGTAGTGGGATCGGGGAGCTGTTTTTT. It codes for CSASSGIGELFF.

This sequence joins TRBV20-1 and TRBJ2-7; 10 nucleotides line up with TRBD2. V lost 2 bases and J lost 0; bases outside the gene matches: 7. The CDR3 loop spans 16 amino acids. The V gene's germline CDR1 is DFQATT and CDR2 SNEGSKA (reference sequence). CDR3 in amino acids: CSARLVAGGPSYEQYF. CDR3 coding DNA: TGCAGTGCTAGATTGGTAGCGGGGGGCCCCTCCTACGAGCAGTACTTC.

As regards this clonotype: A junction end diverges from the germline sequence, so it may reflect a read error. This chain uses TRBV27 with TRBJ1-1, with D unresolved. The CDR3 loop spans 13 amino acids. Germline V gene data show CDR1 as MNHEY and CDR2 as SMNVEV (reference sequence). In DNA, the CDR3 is TGTGCCAGCAGTTTATCGTTGAGAACTGAGGCTTTCTTT. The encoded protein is CASSLSLRTEAFF.

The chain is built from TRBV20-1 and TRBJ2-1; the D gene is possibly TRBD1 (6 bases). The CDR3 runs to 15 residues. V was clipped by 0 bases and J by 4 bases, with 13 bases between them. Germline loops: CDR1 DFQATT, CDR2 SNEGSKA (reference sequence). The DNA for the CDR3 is TGCAGTGCTAGAGAAATAACAGGGTTTTACAATGAGCAGTTCTTC. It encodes CSAREITGFYNEQFF.

CDR3 coding DNA: TGCGCCAGCAGCGGGTGGAGTAGCGCCGGGGAGCTGTTTTTT. Its protein is CASSGWSSAGELFF. The chain links TRBV5-1 to TRBJ2-2, with D maybe TRBD2 (5 bases). The CDR3 totals 14 residues. Germline V gives CDR1 SGHRS, CDR2 YFSETQ. The V end lost 4 bases, the J end lost 6 bases, and 13 bases lay between the germline ends. The full variable domain, its missing parts supplied by reference TRBV5-1 and TRBJ2-2, is KAGVTQTPRYLIKTRGQQVTLSCSPISGHRSVSWYQQTPGQGLQFLFEYFSETQRNKGNFPGRFSGRQFSNSRSEMNVSTLELGDSALYLCASSGWSSAGELFFGEGSRLTVL.

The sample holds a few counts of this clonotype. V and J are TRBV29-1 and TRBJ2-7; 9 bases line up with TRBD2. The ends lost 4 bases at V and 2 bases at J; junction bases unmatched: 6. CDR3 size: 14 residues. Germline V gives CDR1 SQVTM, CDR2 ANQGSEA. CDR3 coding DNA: TGCAGCGTTGGAAGTAGCGGGGGAGCCTACGAGCAGTACTTC. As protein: CSVGSSGGAYEQYF.

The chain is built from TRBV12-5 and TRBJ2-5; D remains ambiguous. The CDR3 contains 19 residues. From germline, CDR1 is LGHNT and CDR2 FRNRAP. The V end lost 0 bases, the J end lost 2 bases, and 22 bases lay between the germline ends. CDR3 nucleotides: TGTGCTAGTGGTTTGGTACCTTCCTATTACCCCAATTTACAAGAGACCCAGTACTTC. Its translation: CASGLVPSYYPNLQETQYF.

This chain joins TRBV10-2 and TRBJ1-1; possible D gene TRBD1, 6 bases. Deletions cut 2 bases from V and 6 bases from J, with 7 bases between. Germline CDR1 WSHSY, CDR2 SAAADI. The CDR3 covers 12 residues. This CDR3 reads CASSERQAEAFF. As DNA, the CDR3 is TGCGCCAGCAGTGAGAGACAGGCTGAAGCTTTCTTT.

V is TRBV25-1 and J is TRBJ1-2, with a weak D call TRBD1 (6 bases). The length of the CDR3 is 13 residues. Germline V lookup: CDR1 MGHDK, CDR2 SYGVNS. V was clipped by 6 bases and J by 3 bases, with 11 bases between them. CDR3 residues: CASSRTVHYGYTF. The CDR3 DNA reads TGTGCCAGCAGCAGGACAGTCCACTATGGCTACACCTTC.

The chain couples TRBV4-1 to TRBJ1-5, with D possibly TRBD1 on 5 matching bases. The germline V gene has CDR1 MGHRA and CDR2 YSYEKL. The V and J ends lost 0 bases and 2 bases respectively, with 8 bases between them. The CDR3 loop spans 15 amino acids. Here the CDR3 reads CASSQEWGGNQPQHF. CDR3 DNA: TGCGCCAGCAGCCAAGAGTGGGGGGGCAATCAGCCCCAGCATTTT.

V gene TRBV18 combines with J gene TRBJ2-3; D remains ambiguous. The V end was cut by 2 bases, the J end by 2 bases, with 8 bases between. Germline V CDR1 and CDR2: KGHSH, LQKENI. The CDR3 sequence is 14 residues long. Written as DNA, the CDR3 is TGTGCCAGCTCACCAAGCGCTATCACAGATACGCAGTATTTT. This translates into CASSPSAITDTQYF.

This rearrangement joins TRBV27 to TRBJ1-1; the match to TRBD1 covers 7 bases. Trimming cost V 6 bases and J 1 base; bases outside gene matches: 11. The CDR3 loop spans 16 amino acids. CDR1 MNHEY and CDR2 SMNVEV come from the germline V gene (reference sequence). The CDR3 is CASRKGQQIANTEAFF. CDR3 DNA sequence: TGTGCCAGCAGGAAGGGACAGCAGATCGCGAACACTGAAGCTTTCTTT.

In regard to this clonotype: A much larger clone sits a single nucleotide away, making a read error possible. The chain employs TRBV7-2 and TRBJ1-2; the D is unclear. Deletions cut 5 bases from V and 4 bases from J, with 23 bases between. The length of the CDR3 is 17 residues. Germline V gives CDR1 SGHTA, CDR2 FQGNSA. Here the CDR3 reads CASSPDPRSYTAYGYTF. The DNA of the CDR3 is TGTGCCAGCAGCCCAGACCCTCGGTCCTACACCGCCTATGGCTACACCTTC.

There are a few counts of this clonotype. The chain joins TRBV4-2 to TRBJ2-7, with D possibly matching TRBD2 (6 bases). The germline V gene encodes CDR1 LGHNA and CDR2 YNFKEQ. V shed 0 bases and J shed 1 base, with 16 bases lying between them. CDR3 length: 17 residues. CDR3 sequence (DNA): TGTGCCAGCAGCCAAGAAGGCCGAGCAGGGAGGTCCTACGAGCAGTACTTC. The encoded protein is CASSQEGRAGRSYEQYF.

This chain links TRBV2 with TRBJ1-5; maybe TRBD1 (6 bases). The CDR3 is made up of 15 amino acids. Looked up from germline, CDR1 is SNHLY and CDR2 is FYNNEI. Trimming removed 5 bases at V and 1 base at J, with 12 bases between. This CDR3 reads CASSTRGASNQPQHF. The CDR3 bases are TGTGCCAGCAGTACGCGGGGGGCGAGCAATCAGCCCCAGCATTTT. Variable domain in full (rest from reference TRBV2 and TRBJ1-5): EPEVTQTPSHQVTQMGQEVILRCVPISNHLYFYWYRQILGQKVEFLVSFYNNEISEKSEIFDDQFSVERPDGSNFTLKIRSTKLEDSAMYFCASSTRGASNQPQHFGDGTRLSIL.

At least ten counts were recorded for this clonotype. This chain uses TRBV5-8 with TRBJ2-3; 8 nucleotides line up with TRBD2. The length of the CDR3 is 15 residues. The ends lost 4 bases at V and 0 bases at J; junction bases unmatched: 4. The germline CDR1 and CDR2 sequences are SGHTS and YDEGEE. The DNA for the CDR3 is TGTGCCAGCAGCGTCGGACTAGCTAGCACAGATACGCAGTATTTT. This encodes CASSVGLASTDTQYF.

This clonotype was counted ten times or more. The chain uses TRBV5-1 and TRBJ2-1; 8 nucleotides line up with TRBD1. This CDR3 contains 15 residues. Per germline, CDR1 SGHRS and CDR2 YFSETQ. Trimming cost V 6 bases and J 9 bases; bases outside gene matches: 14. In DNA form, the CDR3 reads TGCGCCAGCACCCAGACAGGGGACGTTAGAAGTGAGCAGTTCTTC. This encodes CASTQTGDVRSEQFF.

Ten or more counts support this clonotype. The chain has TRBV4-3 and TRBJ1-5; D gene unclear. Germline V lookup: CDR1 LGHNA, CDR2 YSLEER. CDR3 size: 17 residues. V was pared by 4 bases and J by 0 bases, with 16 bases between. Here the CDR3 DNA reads TGCGCCAGCAGCCCTGTCCACGACCAGGTTAGCAATCAGCCCCAGCATTTT. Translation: CASSPVHDQVSNQPQHF.

The DNA for the CDR3 is TGTGCCAGCAGCCTCGACATCCTACAAGAGACCCAGTACTTC. It codes for CASSLDILQETQYF. The chain combines TRBV12-3 or TRBV12-4 with TRBJ2-5; D gene uncertain. The V end was cut by 6 bases, the J end by 2 bases, with 13 bases between. The CDR3 totals 14 residues.

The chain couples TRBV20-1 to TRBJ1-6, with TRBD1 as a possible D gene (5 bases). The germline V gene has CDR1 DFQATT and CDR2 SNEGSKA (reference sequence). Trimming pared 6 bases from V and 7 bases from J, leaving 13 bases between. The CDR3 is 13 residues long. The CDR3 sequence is CSATPGGNSPLHF. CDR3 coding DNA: TGCAGTGCCACCCCGGGGGGAAATTCACCCCTCCACTTT.